These 28 T cell receptor beta chains share one sample of origin, sequenced in a study of CD8 T cells in ankylosing spondylitis. TCRdb processed the 5' RACE reads anew with MiXCR; each CDR3 protein has one entry. Of 25,000 to 35,000 distinct CDR3 sequences in the sample, more than 13% were seen once. The material sequenced was blood. Source of these receptors: a male donor with ankylosing spondylitis or in good health (not recorded which).

This clonotype was observed a handful of times. This chain connects TRBV19 to TRBJ1-4; D may be TRBD1 (6 bases). V was cut by 3 bases and J by 8 bases, with 13 bases left in between. Germline V lookup: CDR1 LNHDA, CDR2 SQIVND (reference sequence). The CDR3 is 14 amino acids. The CDR3 loop reads CASSMRTEEEKLFF. For the CDR3, the DNA is TGTGCCAGTAGTATGAGGACAGAAGAGGAAAAACTGTTTTTT.

This clonotype occurred many times. The V gene is TRBV28, the J gene TRBJ2-1; TRBD1 aligns across 8 bases. The CDR3 is 13 amino acids. The V gene end was trimmed by 8 bases and the J gene end by 9 bases; junction bases not matched to a gene: 9. The germline V gene has CDR1 MDHEN and CDR2 SYDVKM. The CDR3 bases are TGTGCCAGCCGGGGGACAGGCTGGGGTGAGCAGTTCTTC. This translates into CASRGTGWGEQFF.

The J gene is TRBJ1-4, the V gene TRBV15, with 12 nucleotides matching TRBD1. Germline V gene lookup returns CDR1 LNHNV and CDR2 YYDKDF (reference sequence). The J segment lost 8 bases and the V segment lost 2 bases, leaving 3 bases of the junction unmatched. The CDR3 contains 15 residues. The CDR3: CATSRTGTGGEKLFF. CDR3 sequence (DNA): TGTGCCACCAGCAGAACCGGGACAGGGGGCGAAAAACTGTTTTTT.

This clonotype was observed a few times. V usage is TRBV7-2 and J usage is TRBJ1-4; 7 bases match TRBD1. V lost 8 bases and J lost 0; bases outside the gene matches: 0. Germline lookup yields CDR1 SGHTA and CDR2 FQGNSA. The CDR3 spans 13 residues. CDR3: CASGTATNEKLFF. CDR3 sequence (DNA): TGTGCCAGCGGGACAGCAACTAATGAAAAACTGTTTTTT.

This clonotype has more than one count but fewer than ten. The chain is built from TRBV7-3 and TRBJ2-2, with D perhaps matching TRBD1 (6 bases). Trimming left V 4 bases short and J 0 bases short, with 12 bases between. Germline V gene lookup returns CDR1 SGHTA and CDR2 FQGTGA. The CDR3 extends over 16 amino acids. The CDR3 protein is CASSYVGAANTGELFF. DNA for the CDR3: TGTGCCAGCAGCTATGTGGGGGCCGCGAACACCGGGGAGCTGTTTTTT.

The V and J genes are TRBV29-1 and TRBJ2-1; 9 bases map to TRBD1. Germline V gene sequence: CDR1 SQVTM, CDR2 ANQGSEA. The CDR3 spans 14 residues. V trimming: 7 bases; J trimming: 9 bases; junction bases outside the gene matches: 13. DNA of the CDR3: TGCAGCGCAAACCGGGACAGGGTGCAAGGTGAGCAGTTCTTC. This gives the protein CSANRDRVQGEQFF.

This clonotype was seen more than once but under ten times. The V call is TRBV12-3 or TRBV12-4, the J call TRBJ1-1, with 8 positions matching TRBD1. V lost 6 bases, J lost 2 bases, and 2 bases stayed unmatched. This CDR3 is 13 amino acids long. This chain's CDR3 is CASRDRANTEAFF. The CDR3 nucleotides are TGTGCCAGCAGGGACAGGGCTAACACTGAAGCTTTCTTT.

This clonotype came up many times. CDR3 in DNA: TGTGCCAGCAGTTTCCCTAGCGGGGGGGGCGGAGGCACAGATACGCAGTATTTT. Its protein is CASSFPSGGGGGTDTQYF. The genes are TRBV12-3 or TRBV12-4 and TRBJ2-3; the match to TRBD2 covers 12 bases. V was pared by 3 bases and J by 1 base, with 8 bases of the junction left unmatched. CDR3 length: 18 residues.

This clonotype occurred a few times. V is TRBV7-3 and J is TRBJ2-1; 9 bases map to TRBD1. The J segment lost 6 bases and the V segment lost 5 bases, leaving 8 bases of the junction unmatched. CDR1 and CDR2 (germline): SGHTA, FQGTGA. This CDR3 is built from 15 residues. This CDR3 reads CASSVSGTGSNEQFF. The CDR3 DNA sequence: TGTGCCAGCAGCGTATCCGGGACAGGGTCCAATGAGCAGTTCTTC.

This sequence joins TRBV5-1 and TRBJ2-1; D is uncertain. Trimming removed 2 bases from V and 6 bases from J, with 6 bases in between. Germline V gene sequence: CDR1 SGHRS, CDR2 YFSETQ. The CDR3 contains 12 residues. CDR3 residues: CASSFRINEQFF. The CDR3, as DNA: TGCGCCAGCAGCTTTCGAATCAATGAGCAGTTCTTC. Using reference TRBV5-1 and TRBJ2-1 for the parts outside the CDR3, the full variable domain is KAGVTQTPRYLIKTRGQQVTLSCSPISGHRSVSWYQQTPGQGLQFLFEYFSETQRNKGNFPGRFSGRQFSNSRSEMNVSTLELGDSALYLCASSFRINEQFFGPGTRLTVL.

This chain links TRBV20-1 with TRBJ2-2; 10 nucleotides line up with TRBD1. This CDR3 has 16 residues. Trimming took 2 bases from V and 2 from J; bases not matched to a gene: 5. Per the germline V gene, CDR1 is DFQATT and CDR2 is SNEGSKA (reference sequence). The CDR3 region has the DNA TGCAGTGCTAGATCTCCGACAGGGGGCAACACCGGGGAGCTGTTTTTT. Its translation is CSARSPTGGNTGELFF.

This clonotype occurred a few times. The rearrangement uses TRBV25-1 and TRBJ2-1, with TRBD1 matching over 11 bases. The ends lost 6 bases at V and 6 bases at J; junction bases unmatched: 1. CDR3 size: 13 residues. The germline CDR1 and CDR2 sequences are MGHDK and SYGVNS. CDR3 region: CASRGTGGNEQFF. DNA of the CDR3: TGTGCCAGCAGGGGGACAGGGGGCAATGAGCAGTTCTTC.

The chain links TRBV28 to TRBJ2-6; no definite D call. The ends were cut back, 0 bases at V and 0 bases at J, with 3 bases in the middle. This CDR3 comprises 15 residues. Germline values: CDR1 MDHEN, CDR2 SYDVKM. CDR3 DNA: TGTGCCAGCAGTTTATGGGACTCTGGGGCCAACGTCCTGACTTTC. It specifies CASSLWDSGANVLTF.

This clonotype has more than one count but fewer than ten. J is TRBJ2-2 and V is TRBV4-2, with unresolved D. CDR1 is LGHNA and CDR2 is YNFKEQ in the germline V gene. V dropped 1 base and J dropped 7 bases, with 4 bases sitting between them. The CDR3 is 12 amino acids. The CDR3 region is CASSQVGGELFF. The CDR3 coding sequence is TGTGCCAGCAGCCAAGTAGGCGGGGAGCTGTTTTTT.

This clonotype was detected a few times. This sequence joins TRBV5-4 and TRBJ1-1; D unresolved. Deletions cut 1 base from V and 5 bases from J, with 6 bases between. Germline V gene lookup returns CDR1 SGHNT and CDR2 YYREEE (reference sequence). The CDR3 extends over 12 amino acids. The CDR3 DNA follows: TGTGCCAGCAGCTTGTCGAGAACTGAAGCTTTCTTT. Amino acids: CASSLSRTEAFF.

This chain links TRBV6-4 with TRBJ2-2; D is perhaps TRBD1 (5 bases). Trimming took off 6 bases at V and 3 bases at J, with 8 bases between the two ends. The CDR3 spans 13 residues. CDR1 and CDR2 from the germline V gene are MRHNA and SNTAGT. CDR3 sequence reads: CASSLGDTGELFF. CDR3 coding DNA: TGTGCCAGCAGCTTAGGGGACACCGGGGAGCTGTTTTTT.

The V gene is TRBV7-2, the J gene TRBJ2-1; the D gene could be TRBD1 or TRBD2 (5 bases each). Trimming took off 2 bases at V and 9 bases at J, with 20 bases between the two ends. This CDR3 has 16 amino acids. The germline gives CDR1 SGHTA, CDR2 FQGNSA. DNA for the CDR3: TGTGCCAGCAGCTTATTCAGGGCAGGAGGTGGGGGTGAGCAGTTCTTC. Its translation: CASSLFRAGGGGEQFF.

The V call is TRBV5-1, the J call TRBJ2-1; 8 bases align to TRBD1. Germline V gene lookup returns CDR1 SGHRS and CDR2 YFSETQ. The CDR3 extends over 15 amino acids. The trim removed 2 bases at V and 6 bases at J, leaving 7 bases unmatched. Here the CDR3 DNA reads TGCGCCAGCAGCTTATCCGGGACAGGCGGCAATGAGCAGTTCTTC. Amino acids: CASSLSGTGGNEQFF.

This chain uses TRBV29-1 with TRBJ2-5; weak D call: TRBD1 (5 bases). CDR3 length equals 11 residues. Germline assignment: CDR1 SQVTM and CDR2 ANQGSEA. V shed 4 bases and J shed 4 bases, with 7 bases lying between them. The chain's CDR3 is CSVAQGETQYF. In DNA, the CDR3 is TGCAGCGTTGCTCAGGGAGAGACCCAGTACTTC.

This clonotype was observed a handful of times. The chain has TRBV28 and TRBJ2-5; D may be TRBD1 (6 bases). This CDR3 contains 16 residues. The V gene lost 5 bases and the J gene lost 5 bases, with 21 bases spanning the gap. Germline V lookup: CDR1 MDHEN, CDR2 SYDVKM. CDR3 sequence: CASSTIGQLLWETQYF. For the CDR3, the DNA is TGTGCCAGCAGTACGATTGGACAGCTACTTTGGGAGACCCAGTACTTC.

V usage is TRBV12-5 and J usage is TRBJ1-5; no firm D call. The germline V gene encodes CDR1 LGHNT and CDR2 FRNRAP. The CDR3 runs to 15 residues. V was clipped by 6 bases and J by 5 bases, with 17 bases between them. CDR3 region: CASGPDVLRDQPQHF. The CDR3 coding sequence is TGTGCTAGTGGCCCTGACGTCCTTCGCGATCAGCCCCAGCATTTT.

This clonotype was counted ten times or more. The rearrangement links TRBV7-3 to TRBJ2-1; D possibly corresponds to TRBD2 (5 bases). This CDR3 is built from 15 residues. The ends were cut back, 4 bases at V and 6 bases at J, with 16 bases in the middle. Germline CDR1 SGHTA, CDR2 FQGTGA. The CDR3 here is CASSSRGSSSNEQFF. Here the CDR3 DNA reads TGTGCCAGCAGCTCTCGCGGGTCTTCTTCCAATGAGCAGTTCTTC.

The genes are TRBV6-2 or TRBV6-3 and TRBJ2-3; TRBD2 might be the D (5 bases). Germline V lookup: CDR1 MNHEY, CDR2 SVGEGT. The CDR3 totals 15 residues. V shed 2 bases and J shed 6 bases, with 15 bases lying between them. The CDR3 here is CASSYREKRRDTQYF. Here the CDR3 DNA reads TGTGCCAGCAGTTACCGGGAAAAAAGACGGGATACGCAGTATTTT.

This clonotype was counted a few times. The rearrangement uses TRBV5-1 and TRBJ1-1, with unresolved D. Per the germline V gene, CDR1 is SGHRS and CDR2 is YFSETQ. Trimming took 1 base from V and 4 from J, leaving 11 bases between them. The CDR3 has 14 amino acids. The CDR3: CASSLRVEGTEAFF. DNA for the CDR3: TGCGCCAGCAGCTTGCGAGTGGAGGGCACTGAAGCTTTCTTT. Using reference TRBV5-1 and TRBJ1-1 for the parts outside the CDR3, the full variable domain is KAGVTQTPRYLIKTRGQQVTLSCSPISGHRSVSWYQQTPGQGLQFLFEYFSETQRNKGNFPGRFSGRQFSNSRSEMNVSTLELGDSALYLCASSLRVEGTEAFFGQGTRLTVV.

This clonotype has a count of ten or more. J is TRBJ2-2 and V is TRBV7-9; D not resolved. Germline CDR1 is SEHNR and CDR2 is FQNEAQ (reference sequence). Trimming took 5 bases from V and 6 from J, leaving 16 bases between them. The CDR3 sequence is 15 residues long. CDR3: CASSAERGGAGELFF. CDR3 in DNA: TGTGCCAGCAGCGCCGAAAGAGGTGGCGCCGGGGAGCTGTTTTTT. The full variable domain, rest sourced from reference TRBV7-9 and TRBJ2-2, is DTGVSQNPRHKITKRGQNVTFRCDPISEHNRLYWYRQTLGQGPEFLTYFQNEAQLEKSRLLSDRFSAERPKGSFSTLEIQRTEQGDSAMYLCASSAERGGAGELFFGEGSRLTVL.

By frequency in the sample, this clonotype is hyperexpanded. The chain links TRBV13 to TRBJ1-1; unclear D gene. CDR1 is PRHDT, CDR2 FYEKMQ, per germline (reference sequence). The CDR3 length is 13 residues. The V end lost 2 bases, the J end lost 1 base, and 5 bases lay between the germline ends. The CDR3 DNA reads TGTGCCAGCAGCTTAATTCCGAACACTGAAGCTTTCTTT. The encoded protein is CASSLIPNTEAFF.

This clonotype appeared a few times. The rearrangement links TRBV12-3 or TRBV12-4 to TRBJ2-5, with 7 bases fitting TRBD1. Trimming cost V 5 bases and J 2 bases; bases outside gene matches: 11. This CDR3 has 16 amino acids. The CDR3 here is CASSVNLGTVQETQYF. For the CDR3, the DNA is TGTGCCAGCAGTGTGAACCTCGGGACAGTTCAAGAGACCCAGTACTTC.

In this sample, this clonotype turned up a few times. The J gene is TRBJ1-4, the V gene TRBV27, with 7 bases lining up with TRBD1. The CDR3 has 15 residues. Germline V CDR1 and CDR2: MNHEY, SMNVEV (reference sequence). V trimming: 2 bases; J trimming: 3 bases; junction bases outside the gene matches: 3. The CDR3 DNA reads TGTGCCAGCAGTTTACTAGGGACAGCTAATGAAAAACTGTTTTTT. It yields the protein CASSLLGTANEKLFF. The full variable domain, its missing parts supplied by reference TRBV27 and TRBJ1-4, is EAQVTQNPRYLITVTGKKLTVTCSQNMNHEYMSWYRQDPGLGLRQIYYSMNVEVTDKGDVPEGYKVSRKEKRNFPLILESPSPNQTSLYFCASSLLGTANEKLFFGSGTQLSVL.